This T cell receptor (beta chain) originates from a study of blood T cells in healthy people across ages. Study results and limitations: Both naive CD4+ cell counts and diversity were greater in long-lived donors than in aged donors. Shifts in expanded clonotypes may have been confounded by donor CMV status, which was unknown.

The CDR3 spans 12 residues. V dropped 6 bases and J dropped 3; count of bases not matched to a gene: 3. Germline CDR1 DFQATT, CDR2 SNEGSKA (reference sequence). This clonotype was observed a handful of times. Antigen specificity is unknown. The authors ran a second PCR of 7 to 11 cycles using a sample-barcoded 5' primer and a J-beta primer mix. MiXCR was run by TCRdb on the 5' RACE reads, yielding one entry per CDR3 protein. This table has over 750,000 distinct CDR3 sequences, approximately 25% appearing once. The same specimen was also included in a second study, on T cells of mothers and their children. That work adds: The donor cohort consisted of a few healthy Caucasian mothers and their six children.

The specimen was blood. This rearrangement joins TRBV20-1 to TRBJ1-1; TRBD1 aligns across 8 bases. The sequence came from a boy aged 5 to 17 in good health. CDR3 in amino acids: CSAKQGDTEAFF. The CDR3 nucleotides read TGCAGTGCAAAACAGGGGGACACTGAAGCTTTCTTT.